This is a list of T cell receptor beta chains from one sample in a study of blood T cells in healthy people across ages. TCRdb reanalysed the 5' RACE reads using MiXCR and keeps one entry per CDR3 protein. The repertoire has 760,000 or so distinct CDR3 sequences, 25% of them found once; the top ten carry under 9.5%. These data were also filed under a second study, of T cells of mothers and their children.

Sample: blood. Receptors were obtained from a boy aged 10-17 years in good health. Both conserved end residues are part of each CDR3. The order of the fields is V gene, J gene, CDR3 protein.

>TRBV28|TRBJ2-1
CASSPSGLVFYNEQFF
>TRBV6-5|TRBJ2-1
CASSYSEVAGSPYNEQFF
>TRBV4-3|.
CASSQDRSSNEQFF
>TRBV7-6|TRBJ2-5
CASTDGLAEQETQYF
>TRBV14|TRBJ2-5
CASSYRTSGRASQETQYF
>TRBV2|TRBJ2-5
CASSGSRGRIETQYF
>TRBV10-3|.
CAIRGTYEQYF
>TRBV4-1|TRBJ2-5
CASSQASGVQETQYF
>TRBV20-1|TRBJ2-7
CSARVERFYEQYF
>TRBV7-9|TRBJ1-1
CASSEKGTGTEAFF
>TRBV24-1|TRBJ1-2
CATSGTTGVGYTF
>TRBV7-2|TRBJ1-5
CASSPTGGAYQPQHF
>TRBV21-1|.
CASNRDRGFDETQYF
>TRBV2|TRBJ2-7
CTSSESRKGQYF
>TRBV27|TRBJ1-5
CASSLTSTEQPQHF
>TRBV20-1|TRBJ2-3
CSARALPNWMSGDLSTDTQYF
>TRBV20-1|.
CSASSASGDYETQYF
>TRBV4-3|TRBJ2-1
CASSQDIEVEQFF
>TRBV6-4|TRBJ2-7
CASSDTWTPERPEQYF
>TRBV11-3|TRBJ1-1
CASSVTGPSLGAFF
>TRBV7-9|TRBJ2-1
CASSLLVVSEQFF
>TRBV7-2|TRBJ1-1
CASSLARTANTEAFF